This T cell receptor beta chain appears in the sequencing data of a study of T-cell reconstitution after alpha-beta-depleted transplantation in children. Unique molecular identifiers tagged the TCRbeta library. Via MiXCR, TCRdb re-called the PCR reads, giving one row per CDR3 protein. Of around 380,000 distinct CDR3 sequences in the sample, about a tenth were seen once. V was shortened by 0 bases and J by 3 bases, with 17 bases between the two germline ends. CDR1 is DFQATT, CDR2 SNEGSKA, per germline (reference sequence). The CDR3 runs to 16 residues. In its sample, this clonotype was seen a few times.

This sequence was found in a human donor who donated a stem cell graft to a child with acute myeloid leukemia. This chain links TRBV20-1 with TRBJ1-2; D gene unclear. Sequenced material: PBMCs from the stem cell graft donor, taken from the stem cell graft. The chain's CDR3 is CSARDPSPGGYYGYTF. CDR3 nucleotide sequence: TGCAGTGCTAGAGATCCGAGTCCGGGAGGATACTATGGCTACACCTTC.